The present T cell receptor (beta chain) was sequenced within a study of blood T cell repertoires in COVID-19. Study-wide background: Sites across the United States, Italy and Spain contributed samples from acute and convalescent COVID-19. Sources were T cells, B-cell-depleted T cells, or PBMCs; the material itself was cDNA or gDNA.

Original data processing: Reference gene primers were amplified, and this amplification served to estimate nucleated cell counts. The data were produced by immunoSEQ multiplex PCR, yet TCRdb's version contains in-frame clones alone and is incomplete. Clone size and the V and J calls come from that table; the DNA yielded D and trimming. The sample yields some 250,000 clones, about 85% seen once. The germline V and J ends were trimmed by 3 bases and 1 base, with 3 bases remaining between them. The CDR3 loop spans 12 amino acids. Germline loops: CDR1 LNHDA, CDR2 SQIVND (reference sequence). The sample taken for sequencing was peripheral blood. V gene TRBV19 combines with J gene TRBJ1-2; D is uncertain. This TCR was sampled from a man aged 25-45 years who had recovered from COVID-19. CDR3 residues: CASSMRNYGYTF. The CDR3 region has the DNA TGTGCCAGTAGTATGCGTAACTATGGCTACACCTTC.